The 27 T cell receptor beta chains given below trace back to one sample, sequenced in a study of blood T cell repertoires in COVID-19. The data were produced by immunoSEQ multiplex PCR, yet TCRdb's version contains in-frame clones alone and is incomplete. The repertoire holds 95,000 to 150,000 clones, with about nine tenths as singletons. The source material was peripheral blood. The receptors derive from a man aged 35-49 years with acute or convalescent COVID-19.

The chain has TRBV7-2 and TRBJ1-2; no firm D call. This CDR3 spans 14 amino acids. The ends were cut back, 3 bases at V and 1 base at J, with 9 bases in the middle. The V gene's germline CDR1 is SGHTA and CDR2 FQGNSA. The DNA for the CDR3 is TGTGCCAGCAGCTTCGAGGCGAGTAACTATGGCTACACCTTC. It encodes CASSFEASNYGYTF.

The gene calls are TRBV5-1 and TRBJ2-1; perhaps TRBD2 as D (6 bases). This CDR3 contains 15 residues. V lost 0 bases and J lost 7, with 14 bases in between. Germline V gives CDR1 SGHRS, CDR2 YFSETQ. The chain's CDR3 is CASSLVGTEPNEQFF. The DNA of the CDR3 is TGCGCCAGCAGCTTGGTAGGGACTGAGCCTAATGAGCAGTTCTTC.

This chain uses TRBV28 with TRBJ1-2; D unresolved. CDR1 is MDHEN, CDR2 SYDVKM, per germline. This CDR3 contains 11 residues. Between the trimmed V and J ends, which lost 5 bases and 4 bases, there was a span of 5 bases. The CDR3 bases are TGTGCCAGCAGTCCCAGCTATGGCTACACCTTC. Its protein product is CASSPSYGYTF.

The chain links TRBV5-1 to TRBJ2-3, with 7 positions matching TRBD2. The V gene end was trimmed by 3 bases and the J gene end by 0 bases; junction bases not matched to a gene: 1. Germline CDR1 reads SGHRS; CDR2 reads YFSETQ. This CDR3 is built from 14 residues. DNA of the CDR3: TGCGCCAGCAGCTCGGGACTAAGCACAGATACGCAGTATTTT. This codes for CASSSGLSTDTQYF.

This CDR3 is CASSRGGNYGYTF. The CDR3 DNA is TGTGCCAGCAGCCGGGGAGGGAACTATGGCTACACCTTC. The chain uses TRBV7-2 and TRBJ1-2; no firm D call. Germline CDR1 is SGHTA and CDR2 is FQGNSA. V gave up 5 bases and J gave up 2 bases, with 9 bases separating them. The CDR3 covers 13 residues.

This clone was seen just once. J is TRBJ2-2 and V is TRBV18; TRBD2 might be the D (5 bases). This CDR3 region has 15 residues. Looked up from germline, CDR1 is KGHSH and CDR2 is LQKENI. The ends were cut back, 5 bases at V and 2 bases at J, with 12 bases in the middle. In nucleotides, the CDR3 is TGTGCCAGCTCAGCCCAAGACTATAACACCGGGGAGCTGTTTTTT. It translates to CASSAQDYNTGELFF.

This clone has just a few counts. The chain has TRBV25-1 and TRBJ2-3; 7 nucleotides line up with TRBD2. Per germline, CDR1 MGHDK and CDR2 SYGVNS. V was pared by 3 bases and J by 0 bases, with 3 bases of the junction left unmatched. CDR3 length equals 15 residues. The CDR3 reads CASSEWRGSTDTQYF. CDR3 DNA: TGTGCCAGCAGTGAGTGGCGGGGGAGCACAGATACGCAGTATTTT.

This chain uses TRBV29-1 with TRBJ2-3; the D gene is possibly TRBD2 (7 bases). Germline V gene sequence: CDR1 SQVTM, CDR2 ANQGSEA. Trimming removed 5 bases from V and 3 bases from J, with 15 bases in between. The CDR3 has 14 residues. In DNA, the CDR3 is TGCAGCGTTCGTCCGGGGGGCGTAACAGATACGCAGTATTTT. Protein: CSVRPGGVTDTQYF.

In DNA, the CDR3 is TGTGCCACCAGTGAAGGTGGGACAGGGGTTTTTGCGGGAGGGCAGGGAGATACGCAGTATTTT. It yields the protein CATSEGGTGVFAGGQGDTQYF. The chain couples TRBV24-1 to TRBJ2-3, with a weak D call TRBD1 (10 bases). V was pared by 4 bases and J by 5 bases, with 33 bases between. Per germline, CDR1 KGHDR and CDR2 SFDVKD. The CDR3 sequence is 21 residues long.

The chain couples TRBV30 to TRBJ2-1, with TRBD2 matching 16 bases. V was clipped by 4 bases and J by 7 bases; unmatched bases: 4. There are 15 residues in the CDR3. Germline V CDR1 and CDR2: GTSNPN, SVGIG (reference sequence). The DNA for the CDR3 is TGTGCCTGGATCGAGGGACTAGCGGGAGGGAATGAGCAGTTCTTC. Protein sequence: CAWIEGLAGGNEQFF.

The chain joins TRBV24-1 to TRBJ2-7; TRBD2 might be the D (5 bases). The CDR3 is 14 residues long. The ends were cut back, 9 bases at V and 2 bases at J, with 16 bases in the middle. Germline CDR1 reads KGHDR; CDR2 reads SFDVKD. CDR3 in amino acids: CATSGGSYPYEQYF. Written as DNA, the CDR3 is TGTGCCACCTCCGGAGGCTCTTACCCCTACGAGCAGTACTTC.

V usage is TRBV6-6 and J usage is TRBJ2-7; a possible D gene is TRBD2 (5 bases). Trimming shortened V by 7 bases and J by 0 bases, and 13 bases separated the two germline ends. Germline values: CDR1 MNHNY, CDR2 SVGAGI (reference sequence). This CDR3 is built from 14 residues. CDR3 nucleotide sequence: TGTGCCAGCAAGATCACGGGATTCTCCTACGAGCAGTACTTC. Translation: CASKITGFSYEQYF.

Written as DNA, the CDR3 is TGCAGTGCTAGGCGGAGCGATACGCAGTATTTT. This codes for CSARRSDTQYF. The chain couples TRBV20-1 to TRBJ2-3; no definite D call. In germline, CDR1 is DFQATT, CDR2 SNEGSKA (reference sequence). CDR3 length: 11 residues. The V gene lost 3 bases and the J gene lost 6 bases, with 7 bases spanning the gap.

A few counts support this clone. The genes are TRBV25-1 and TRBJ1-5; possibly TRBD1 for D (6 bases). V shed 8 bases and J shed 3 bases, with 11 bases lying between them. The germline CDR1 and CDR2 sequences are MGHDK and SYGVNS. The CDR3 is 13 amino acids. CDR3 residues: CASATGNNQPQHF. CDR3 DNA: TGTGCCAGCGCAACAGGGAACAATCAGCCCCAGCATTTT.

CDR3 protein: CASSLALSTDTQYF. DNA of the CDR3: TGTGCCAGCAGCTTAGCGCTAAGCACAGATACGCAGTATTTT. The chain links TRBV7-6 to TRBJ2-3, with D unclear. Germline V gene data show CDR1 as SGHVS and CDR2 as FNYEAQ. V shed 0 bases and J shed 0 bases, with 4 bases lying between them. CDR3 length: 14 amino acids.

This rearrangement joins TRBV4-2 to TRBJ2-7; D gene ambiguous. The V gene lost 0 bases and the J gene lost 3 bases, with 12 bases spanning the gap. Germline-derived CDR1 and CDR2 are LGHNA and YNFKEQ. This CDR3 spans 15 amino acids. In nucleotides, the CDR3 is TGTGCCAGCAGCCAAGATCCCGGAGATAGCTACGAGCAGTACTTC. The encoded protein is CASSQDPGDSYEQYF.

For the CDR3, the DNA is TGTGCCAGTACTCCGGTCTCTAGCACAGATACGCAGTATTTT. Translation gives CASTPVSSTDTQYF. V gene TRBV19 combines with J gene TRBJ2-3; D gene uncertain. V was shortened by 7 bases and J by 0 bases, with 11 bases between the two germline ends. This CDR3 comprises 14 residues. Germline values: CDR1 LNHDA, CDR2 SQIVND (reference sequence). Looking up the rest from reference TRBV19 and TRBJ2-3 gives the full variable domain: DGGITQSPKYLFRKEGQNVTLSCEQNLNHDAMYWYRQDPGQGLRLIYYSQIVNDFQKGDIAEGYSVSREKKESFPLTVTSAQKNPTAFYLCASTPVSSTDTQYFGPGTRLTVL.

This chain links TRBV15 with TRBJ2-3; D possibly corresponds to TRBD1 (6 bases). Germline V gene lookup returns CDR1 LNHNV and CDR2 YYDKDF (reference sequence). The CDR3 is made up of 15 amino acids. Between the trimmed V and J ends, which lost 3 bases and 2 bases, there was a span of 12 bases. CDR3 in amino acids: CATSRVNRDTDTQYF. Written as DNA, the CDR3 is TGTGCCACCAGCAGGGTGAACAGGGACACAGATACGCAGTATTTT.

The J gene is TRBJ1-1, the V gene TRBV18; 8 bases match TRBD1. The length of the CDR3 is 12 residues. Trimming at V came to 6 bases and at J to 11 bases, leaving 8 bases not matched to a gene. CDR1 and CDR2 (germline): KGHSH, LQKENI. In nucleotides, the CDR3 is TGTGCCAGCTCCCCCGACAGGGGATGGGCTTTCTTT. Translation: CASSPDRGWAFF.

This chain uses TRBV3-1 (or the pseudogene TRBV3-2) with TRBJ2-2; tentative D call: TRBD1 (6 bases). The CDR3 consists of 16 residues. Germline V lookup: CDR1 LGHDT, CDR2 YNNKEL (reference sequence). V gave up 0 bases and J gave up 7 bases, with 15 bases separating them. The CDR3 loop is CASSQDSQGDHGELFF. The CDR3 DNA reads TGTGCCAGCAGCCAAGATTCACAGGGCGACCACGGGGAGCTGTTTTTT.

This chain uses TRBV9 with TRBJ1-6; 7 positions match TRBD1. Germline V CDR1 and CDR2: SGDLS, YYNGEE. The CDR3 is 14 amino acids. J gave up 7 bases and V 7 bases, and 8 bases lay outside the gene matches. DNA of the CDR3: TGTGCCAGCGGGGATCGACAGGGAAATTCACCCCTCCACTTT. It is translated as CASGDRQGNSPLHF.

This chain uses TRBV10-3 with TRBJ2-7, with TRBD2 matching over 9 bases. Germline V gene lookup returns CDR1 ENHRY and CDR2 SYGVKD. V was clipped by 7 bases and J by 0 bases; unmatched bases: 4. The CDR3 sequence is 14 residues long. The CDR3 loop is CAIKQRGDSYEQYF. DNA of the CDR3: TGTGCCATCAAGCAGCGGGGGGACTCCTACGAGCAGTACTTC.

V gene TRBV5-6 combines with J gene TRBJ2-4, with 15 bases aligning to TRBD2. Germline V gives CDR1 SGHDT, CDR2 YYEEEE. V shed 4 bases and J 9 bases; nucleotides not matched to a gene: 11. The CDR3 runs 17 residues. The CDR3: CASSLRTSGRAAGIQYF. In nucleotides, the CDR3 is TGTGCCAGCAGCCTTCGGACTAGCGGGAGGGCCGCAGGCATTCAGTACTTC. The whole variable domain, filled in from reference TRBV5-6 and TRBJ2-4, reads DAGVTQSPTHLIKTRGQQVTLRCSPKSGHDTVSWYQQALGQGPQFIFQYYEEEERQRGNFPDRFSGHQFPNYSSELNVNALLLGDSALYLCASSLRTSGRAAGIQYFGAGTRLSVL.

The chain links TRBV7-6 to TRBJ2-1, with D tentatively TRBD2 (7 bases). The germline V gene encodes CDR1 SGHVS and CDR2 FNYEAQ. Trimming left V 8 bases short and J 2 bases short, with 10 bases between. This CDR3 spans 13 amino acids. CDR3 region: CASRGGAYNEQFF. As DNA, the CDR3 is TGTGCCAGCCGAGGGGGGGCCTACAATGAGCAGTTCTTC.

The chain employs TRBV11-1 and TRBJ2-2, with 8 bases matching TRBD2. The germline CDR1 and CDR2 sequences are SGHAT and FQDESV (reference sequence). The trim removed 3 bases at V and 3 bases at J, leaving 3 bases unmatched. This CDR3 has 15 residues. The CDR3 loop is CASSFSGTHTGELFF. As DNA, the CDR3 is TGTGCCAGCAGCTTTAGCGGGACCCACACCGGGGAGCTGTTTTTT.

In this sample, this clone turned up many times. The V call is TRBV5-1, the J call TRBJ2-5; 7 positions agree with TRBD1. This CDR3 has 15 amino acids. The ends lost 8 bases at V and 1 base at J; junction bases unmatched: 11. Germline assignment: CDR1 SGHRS and CDR2 YFSETQ. CDR3 sequence reads: CASSGTAPFQETQYF. CDR3 bases: TGCGCCAGTTCCGGGACAGCACCTTTCCAAGAGACCCAGTACTTC.

This clone was detected only once. The V call is TRBV10-2, the J call TRBJ2-5; TRBD1 might be the D (5 bases). In germline, CDR1 is WSHSY, CDR2 SAAADI. This CDR3 contains 13 residues. V shed 3 bases and J shed 7 bases, with 12 bases lying between them. In DNA form, the CDR3 reads TGCGCCAGCAGTGATTGGGGCACGGGGACCCAGTACTTC. As protein: CASSDWGTGTQYF.